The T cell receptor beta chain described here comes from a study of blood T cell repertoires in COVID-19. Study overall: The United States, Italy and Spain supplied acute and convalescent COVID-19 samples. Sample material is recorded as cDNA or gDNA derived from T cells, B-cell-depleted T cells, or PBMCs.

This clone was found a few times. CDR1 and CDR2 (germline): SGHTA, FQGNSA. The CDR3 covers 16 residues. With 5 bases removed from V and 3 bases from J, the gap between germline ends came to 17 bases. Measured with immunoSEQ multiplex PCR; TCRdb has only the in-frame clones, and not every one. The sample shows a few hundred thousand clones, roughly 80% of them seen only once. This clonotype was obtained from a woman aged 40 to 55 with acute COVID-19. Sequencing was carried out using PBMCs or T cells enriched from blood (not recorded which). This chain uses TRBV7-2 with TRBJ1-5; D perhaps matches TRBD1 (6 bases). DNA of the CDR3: TGTGCCAGCAGCCTCTGGGGGCAGAACCTCAATCAGCCCCAGCATTTT. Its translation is CASSLWGQNLNQPQHF.